One and the same sample provided the 8 T cell receptor beta chains below, sequenced in a study of siplizumab effects on memory and regulatory T cells. Sequenced by immunoSEQ multiplex PCR; TCRdb stores in-frame clones only, minus some. The data show approximately 92,000 clones, just under 95% seen once. The specimen sequenced was non-Treg CD4+ T cells sorted from blood. The receptors derive from a human donor in good health.

The V gene is TRBV18, the J gene TRBJ2-3; D unresolved. The CDR3 contains 12 residues. Germline CDR1 and CDR2: KGHSH and LQKENI. With 4 bases removed from V and 4 bases from J, the gap between germline ends came to 6 bases. CDR3 residues: CASSLKSDTQYF. The CDR3 bases are TGTGCCAGCTCACTAAAGTCAGATACGCAGTATTTT.

V is TRBV30 and J is TRBJ2-3, with TRBD2 as a possible D gene (5 bases). The CDR3 runs to 15 residues. Germline lookup yields CDR1 GTSNPN and CDR2 SVGIG (reference sequence). Between the trimmed V and J ends, which lost 5 bases and 0 bases, there was a span of 15 bases. The DNA for the CDR3 is TGTGCCTGGTCTAGAGGCAGCGGTAGCACAGATACGCAGTATTTT. It is translated as CAWSRGSGSTDTQYF.

The chain recombines TRBV5-1 with TRBJ2-3; no firm D call. V lost 0 bases and J 3 bases, leaving 8 bases between the germline ends. This CDR3 spans 14 amino acids. Looked up from germline, CDR1 is SGHRS and CDR2 is YFSETQ. The CDR3 sequence is CASSLGKTTDTQYF. The DNA of the CDR3 is TGCGCCAGCAGCTTGGGAAAGACGACAGATACGCAGTATTTT.

This sequence joins TRBV19 and TRBJ2-1; 8 bases line up with TRBD2. Looked up from germline, CDR1 is LNHDA and CDR2 is SQIVND (reference sequence). Trimming at V came to 7 bases and at J to 9 bases, leaving 5 bases not matched to a gene. The CDR3 is made up of 12 amino acids. DNA of the CDR3: TGTGCCAGTACCGGGAGGGAGAGTGAGCAGTTCTTC. This translates into CASTGRESEQFF.

J is TRBJ2-7 and V is TRBV28; TRBD1 agrees at 7 bases. With 5 bases clipped from V and 1 base from J, the junction kept 11 bases outside the gene matches. The germline gives CDR1 MDHEN, CDR2 SYDVKM. The CDR3 has 16 amino acids. CDR3 in DNA: TGTGCCAGCAGTCTCACCCGGGACAGTATTTCCTACGAGCAGTACTTC. Translated: CASSLTRDSISYEQYF. Based on the CDR3 plus reference TRBV28 and TRBJ2-7, the full variable domain is DVKVTQSSRYLVKRTGEKVFLECVQDMDHENMFWYRQDPGLGLRLIYFSYDVKMKEKGDIPEGYSVSREKKERFSLILESASTNQTSMYLCASSLTRDSISYEQYFGPGTRLTVT.

The rearrangement joins TRBV9 to TRBJ2-2; 9 nucleotides align to TRBD2. The J segment lost 6 bases and the V segment lost 0 bases, leaving 6 bases of the junction unmatched. Germline V gene lookup returns CDR1 SGDLS and CDR2 YYNGEE. The CDR3 is made up of 16 amino acids. The CDR3 reads CASSVEVAGVAGELFF. The CDR3 DNA reads as TGTGCCAGCAGCGTAGAGGTAGCGGGAGTCGCCGGGGAGCTGTTTTTT.

V usage is TRBV30 and J usage is TRBJ1-5; D is ambiguous. V lost 0 bases and J lost 3, with 6 bases in between. The CDR3 totals 13 residues. Germline V gene data show CDR1 as GTSNPN and CDR2 as SVGIG (reference sequence). The CDR3 coding sequence is TGTGCCTGGAGTGTTGGGGACAATCAGCCCCAGCATTTT. Its translation: CAWSVGDNQPQHF.

The chain couples TRBV5-1 to TRBJ2-3; D remains unclear. The CDR3 sequence is 14 residues long. V shed 2 bases and J shed 2 bases, with 9 bases lying between them. Germline assignment: CDR1 SGHRS and CDR2 YFSETQ. CDR3 loop: CASSLISTTDTQYF. CDR3 bases: TGCGCCAGCAGCTTAATTTCCACCACAGATACGCAGTATTTT.